This T cell receptor beta chain was captured by sequencing in a study of cytomegalovirus exposure and HLA in healthy donors. Per the germline V gene, CDR1 is MNHEY and CDR2 is SMNVEV (reference sequence). The CDR3 sequence is 12 residues long. PCR was performed using 60 Vbeta and 13 Jbeta primers. Method: immunoSEQ multiplex PCR; TCRdb's copy keeps in-frame clones and lacks some. The sample includes approximately 140,000 clones, around 80% of them seen just once. For this clone: One end of the junction does not line up with germline, which may come from a read error.

The material sequenced was PBMCs. The TCR sequence derives from a man in his forties or fifties in good health and CMV-seronegative. The J gene is TRBJ2-7, the V gene TRBV27; 9 bases line up with TRBD2. CDR3 amino acids: CASRAGGYEQHF. The CDR3 DNA follows: TGTGCCAGCCGAGCGGGGGGTTACGAGCAGCACTTC.